This entry describes one TCR beta chain. Antigen unknown. Template-switching 5'RACE yielded the TCR cDNA; a universal primer site and UMIs were added in the process. TCRdb independently ran MiXCR on the 5' RACE reads; one entry per CDR3 protein. Of fewer than 650,000 distinct CDR3 sequences in the sample, 21% were seen once. The sample originates from a study of T cells after yellow fever vaccination. Findings of the study overall: A small share of clonotypes appeared in both CD4 and CD8 compartments. Reappearance after the booster was observed for most primary-vaccination clones (96% CD4, almost 90% CD8). One caveat is that FACS-sorted repertoires could contain abundant clonotypes contaminating from the bulk population.

Germline V CDR1 and CDR2: SGHVS, FQNEAQ. The CDR3 is 17 amino acids. V lost 2 bases and J lost 6; bases outside the gene matches: 15. The sequencing used PBMCs, collected approximately 22 days after the first yellow fever vaccination. The genes are TRBV7-8 and TRBJ1-1, with 7 nucleotides matching TRBD1. This clonotype was sampled from a young man who received the YFV17D yellow fever vaccine. The CDR3 spells CASSLFITGDFSAEAFF. In DNA form, the CDR3 reads TGTGCCAGCAGCTTATTTATAACAGGGGATTTTTCTGCTGAAGCTTTCTTT.